This T cell receptor (beta chain) was recovered during a study of response to subunit inactivated influenza vaccine. Study conclusions and caveats: It was suggested by the authors that few new T cells are recruited by each seasonal influenza vaccination.

About this clonotype itself: The antigen is not known.

TCRdb re-derived calls from the RT-PCR reads in MiXCR, one entry per CDR3 protein. Here the sample spans some 190,000 distinct CDR3 sequences, 13% to 15% being singletons. The germline V gene encodes CDR1 ENHRY and CDR2 SYGVKD. The CDR3 has 16 residues. Trimming removed 3 bases at V and 4 bases at J, with 16 bases between. Sequencing was performed on CD8+ T cells sorted from PBMCs, taken 5 days after vaccination. J is TRBJ1-3 and V is TRBV10-3, with D maybe TRBD1 (6 bases). This clonotype was obtained from a middle-aged man who received an inactivated influenza vaccine. The CDR3 DNA sequence: TGTGCCATCAGTGATCTCACCAGGGGTTCAGGAAACACCATATATTTT. This codes for CAISDLTRGSGNTIYF.